The next 10 T cell receptor beta chains were all read from a single sample in a study of siplizumab effects on memory and regulatory T cells. TCRdb's copy holds only in-frame clones and misses some; the assay was immunoSEQ multiplex PCR. The table includes about 100,000 clones, 80% to 95% detected once. Sequencing was performed on CD4+ T cells sorted from blood. These receptors came from a human donor in good health.

The V call is TRBV30, the J call TRBJ1-1; 10 positions agree with TRBD1. The CDR3 covers 12 residues. With V trimmed by 8 bases and J by 4 bases, 4 bases remained unmatched. Looked up from germline, CDR1 is GTSNPN and CDR2 is SVGIG (reference sequence). DNA of the CDR3: TGTGCCCTAGGACAGGGGGGCACTGAAGCTTTCTTT. This encodes CALGQGGTEAFF.

The chain joins TRBV7-2 to TRBJ1-5; 7 bases align to TRBD1. This CDR3 contains 15 residues. Trimming cost V 2 bases and J 5 bases; bases outside gene matches: 6. CDR1 is SGHTA, CDR2 FQGNSA, per germline. CDR3 protein: CASSLNRGEHQPQHF. The CDR3 coding sequence is TGTGCCAGCAGCTTAAACAGGGGAGAACATCAGCCCCAGCATTTT.

The genes are TRBV6-5 and TRBJ1-2; unclear D gene. Germline CDR1 and CDR2: MNHEY and SVGAGI. The V end lost 6 bases, the J end lost 8 bases, and 10 bases lay between the germline ends. The CDR3 consists of 11 residues. The DNA for the CDR3 is TGTGCCAGCAGATCGGGAGGCGGCTACACCTTC. It translates to CASRSGGGYTF.

The V call is TRBV11-2, the J call TRBJ2-1; 11 nucleotides agree with TRBD2. The V gene's germline CDR1 is SGHAT and CDR2 FQNNGV. Unmatched junction bases numbered 1, after V lost 5 bases and J lost 4 bases. The length of the CDR3 is 14 residues. CDR3 loop: CASSLAGGYNEQFF. CDR3 bases: TGTGCCAGCAGCCTAGCGGGGGGTTACAATGAGCAGTTCTTC.

This chain links TRBV28 with TRBJ2-3; D is undetermined. This CDR3 is 12 amino acids long. The germline CDR1 and CDR2 sequences are MDHEN and SYDVKM. V was shortened by 6 bases and J by 3 bases, with 7 bases between the two germline ends. CDR3 loop: CASRERTDTQYF. The DNA of the CDR3 is TGTGCCAGCAGGGAGAGGACAGATACGCAGTATTTT.

The chain links TRBV10-1 to TRBJ2-5; D is undetermined. CDR1 WNHNN and CDR2 SYGVQD come from the germline V gene (reference sequence). The CDR3 is 12 amino acids. The V end lost 7 bases, the J end lost 4 bases, and 10 bases lay between the germline ends. CDR3 sequence (DNA): TGCGCCAGCAATTTCGAAGGAGAGACCCAGTACTTC. This codes for CASNFEGETQYF.

This chain connects TRBV5-1 to TRBJ2-5, with 7 positions matching TRBD1. The trim removed 0 bases at V and 3 bases at J, leaving 8 bases unmatched. This CDR3 has 16 amino acids. The V gene's germline CDR1 is SGHRS and CDR2 YFSETQ. In DNA, the CDR3 is TGCGCCAGCAGCTTGGAAGGGGGCCAGAGCAAAGAGACCCAGTACTTC. It yields the protein CASSLEGGQSKETQYF.

V usage is TRBV5-1 and J usage is TRBJ1-1, with unresolved D. The CDR3 length is 15 residues. CDR1 is SGHRS and CDR2 is YFSETQ in the germline V gene. V was trimmed by 0 bases and J by 0 bases, leaving 9 bases between them. The CDR3 DNA reads as TGCGCCAGCAGCTTGGATTTACTCATGAACACTGAAGCTTTCTTT. This sequence encodes CASSLDLLMNTEAFF. Full variable domain (remainder filled in from reference TRBV5-1 and TRBJ1-1): KAGVTQTPRYLIKTRGQQVTLSCSPISGHRSVSWYQQTPGQGLQFLFEYFSETQRNKGNFPGRFSGRQFSNSRSEMNVSTLELGDSALYLCASSLDLLMNTEAFFGQGTRLTVV.

The CDR3 bases are TGTGCCACATCTCTCGGGACAGCCAACGTCCTGACTTTC. Its protein product is CATSLGTANVLTF. This chain joins TRBV19 and TRBJ2-6; D is possibly TRBD1 (6 bases). From germline, CDR1 is LNHDA and CDR2 SQIVND (reference sequence). There are 13 residues in the CDR3. V dropped 10 bases and J dropped 7 bases, with 14 bases sitting between them.

This clone was picked up one time. The rearrangement joins TRBV6-5 to TRBJ2-2; 9 nucleotides match TRBD1. Trimming at V came to 6 bases and at J to 4 bases, leaving 6 bases not matched to a gene. CDR1 MNHEY and CDR2 SVGAGI come from the germline V gene. The CDR3 contains 15 residues. CDR3 DNA sequence: TGTGCCAGCAGGTTGGGGACAGGGTTCACCGGGGAGCTGTTTTTT. This encodes CASRLGTGFTGELFF.